The sample holds one count of the clone carrying this T cell receptor (beta chain). Its antigen is unidentified. The data belong to a study of CD8+ T cells in alopecia areata. Study overall: For 6 to 18 months, tofacitinib was taken, and 6 months off drug followed.

Treatment reported: oral pan-JAK inhibitor, 5-10 mg twice daily. Germline assignment: CDR1 LNHDA and CDR2 SQIVND (reference sequence). CDR3 length equals 13 residues. V was shortened by 7 bases and J by 6 bases, with 13 bases between the two germline ends. Findings and caveats of the study: Lesional scalp, notably in alopecia totalis/universalis, had clonality above that of normal scalp.

Extraction and reverse transcription of RNA yielded cDNA as the sequencing template. Libraries were prepared by immunoSEQ multiplex PCR; TCRdb keeps only in-frame clonotypes and omits some of them. In the table there are under 200,000 clones, around three fifths of which are singletons. The clonotype comes from a human donor with alopecia areata. The chain carries TRBV19 and TRBJ2-4; D tentatively reads TRBD1 or TRBD2 (7 bases each). Sequencing was performed on CD4+ T cells sorted from blood, taken at week 24, from a patient treated with tofacitinib. The CDR3 DNA is TGTGCCAGTATCAGCGGGGACAGAAACATTCAGTACTTC. Residues: CASISGDRNIQYF. Based on the CDR3 plus reference TRBV19 and TRBJ2-4, the full variable domain is DGGITQSPKYLFRKEGQNVTLSCEQNLNHDAMYWYRQDPGQGLRLIYYSQIVNDFQKGDIAEGYSVSREKKESFPLTVTSAQKNPTAFYLCASISGDRNIQYFGAGTRLSVL.